The next 14 T cell receptor beta chains were all read from a single sample in a study of cytomegalovirus exposure and HLA in healthy donors. The PCR ran on 60 Vbeta and 13 Jbeta primers. Using immunoSEQ multiplex PCR, the repertoire was profiled, and TCRdb retains in-frame clones only, with some absent. The sample has roughly 180,000 clones, around 80% seen once. Source material: PBMCs. The receptors were gathered from a female donor in good health and CMV-seronegative.

This sequence joins TRBV7-6 and TRBJ1-6; the D gene is possibly TRBD1 (6 bases). The CDR3 is 14 residues long. Germline CDR1 is SGHVS and CDR2 is FNYEAQ. Trimming removed 4 bases at V and 6 bases at J, with 10 bases between. The chain's CDR3 is CASSSARGNSPLHF. The CDR3 bases are TGTGCCAGCAGCTCGGCCAGGGGTAATTCACCCCTCCACTTT.

This chain uses TRBV7-9 with TRBJ1-5, with D perhaps TRBD1 (6 bases). This CDR3 has 14 amino acids. V lost 5 bases and J 4 bases, leaving 12 bases between the germline ends. CDR1 SEHNR and CDR2 FQNEAQ come from the germline V gene (reference sequence). CDR3 region: CASSHGQKNQPQHF. The CDR3 bases are TGTGCCAGCAGCCACGGACAGAAAAATCAGCCCCAGCATTTT.

This clone was observed a single time. The chain carries TRBV7-2 and TRBJ2-7; 9 bases are a match to TRBD2. The trim removed 1 base at V and 0 bases at J, leaving 1 base unmatched. Per the germline V gene, CDR1 is SGHTA and CDR2 is FQGNSA. This CDR3 has 15 amino acids. The CDR3: CASSLVAGVSYEQYF. In nucleotides, the CDR3 is TGTGCCAGCAGCTTAGTAGCGGGGGTCTCCTACGAGCAGTACTTC.

The V and J genes are TRBV4-3 and TRBJ2-1; D is perhaps TRBD2 (6 bases). Per the germline V gene, CDR1 is LGHNA and CDR2 is YSLEER. The CDR3 is 19 residues long. The germline V and J ends were trimmed by 0 bases and 4 bases, with 22 bases remaining between them. CDR3 bases: TGCGCCAGCAGCCAAGAGTCCCAGAGGCGGGGATACCCGTACAATGAGCAGTTCTTC. Its translation is CASSQESQRRGYPYNEQFF.

The chain is built from TRBV5-4 and TRBJ2-7; 8 bases fit TRBD1. With V trimmed by 3 bases and J by 4 bases, 6 bases remained unmatched. CDR3 length: 14 residues. Germline V gives CDR1 SGHNT, CDR2 YYREEE (reference sequence). The CDR3 spells CASSSGTGDYEQYF. The CDR3 DNA is TGTGCCAGCAGCTCCGGGACAGGTGATTACGAGCAGTACTTC.

The chain joins TRBV2 to TRBJ2-7; D is unclear. The V gene's germline CDR1 is SNHLY and CDR2 FYNNEI. The CDR3 length is 14 residues. The V and J ends lost 0 bases and 6 bases respectively, with 12 bases between them. The CDR3 DNA follows: TGTGCCAGCAGTGAAGCCCAGGCCATAGGCGAGCAGTACTTC. Protein product: CASSEAQAIGEQYF. The whole variable domain, filled in from reference TRBV2 and TRBJ2-7, reads EPEVTQTPSHQVTQMGQEVILRCVPISNHLYFYWYRQILGQKVEFLVSFYNNEISEKSEIFDDQFSVERPDGSNFTLKIRSTKLEDSAMYFCASSEAQAIGEQYFGPGTRLTVT.

V usage is TRBV5-1 and J usage is TRBJ2-5; 8 bases map to TRBD2. The J call is doubtful: the DNA matches TRBJ2-7 better. The germline gives CDR1 SGHRS, CDR2 YFSETQ. The CDR3 extends over 15 amino acids. CDR3 sequence (DNA): TGCGCCAGCAGCTTGGGCGGGGGGCTCTCCTACGAGCAGTACTTC. Translating it yields CASSLGGGLSYEQYF.

The V call is TRBV18, the J call TRBJ2-3; tentatively, D is TRBD2 (7 bases). V was shortened by 3 bases and J by 5 bases, with 21 bases between the two germline ends. The CDR3 runs to 17 residues. Germline V gene lookup returns CDR1 KGHSH and CDR2 LQKENI. The CDR3 is CASSPQLVVGGRDTQYF. CDR3 nucleotide sequence: TGTGCCAGCTCACCCCAGCTGGTAGTCGGGGGGCGAGATACGCAGTATTTT.

The gene calls are TRBV9 and TRBJ2-1; D is perhaps TRBD2 (5 bases). V lost 0 bases, J lost 6 bases, and 13 bases lay in between. Germline V gene sequence: CDR1 SGDLS, CDR2 YYNGEE. The CDR3 spans 15 residues. CDR3 sequence reads: CASSVGVEETNEQFF. In nucleotides, the CDR3 is TGTGCCAGCAGCGTAGGGGTGGAGGAGACCAATGAGCAGTTCTTC.

This clone was detected only a few times. The J gene is TRBJ2-6, the V gene TRBV5-8; no clear D gene. The CDR3 covers 17 residues. Germline assignment: CDR1 SGHTS and CDR2 YDEGEE. V was pared by 4 bases and J by 2 bases, with 16 bases between. CDR3 protein: CASSRLPKAAGANVLTF. The CDR3 DNA sequence: TGTGCCAGCAGCCGCTTACCAAAGGCGGCTGGGGCCAACGTCCTGACTTTC. The full variable domain, completed using reference TRBV5-8 and TRBJ2-6, is EAGVTQSPTHLIKTRGQQATLRCSPISGHTSVYWYQQALGLGLQFLLWYDEGEERNRGNFPPRFSGRQFPNYSSELNVNALELEDSALYLCASSRLPKAAGANVLTFGAGSRLTVL.

J is TRBJ1-4 and V is TRBV2, with a possible D match to TRBD1 (5 bases). The germline V gene has CDR1 SNHLY and CDR2 FYNNEI. V was cut by 7 bases and J by 12 bases, with 12 bases left in between. The CDR3 runs 11 residues. The CDR3 sequence: CASTLGGELFF. The CDR3 DNA reads TGTGCCAGCACTCTGGGGGGGGAACTGTTTTTT.

This chain connects TRBV4-2 to TRBJ2-5, with 12 bases fitting TRBD2. The J segment lost 5 bases and the V segment lost 3 bases, leaving 10 bases of the junction unmatched. The V gene's germline CDR1 is LGHNA and CDR2 YNFKEQ. CDR3 length: 17 amino acids. The CDR3 nucleotides are TGTGCCAGCAGCCAGTTTCTAGCGGGAGGGCAGTGGGAGACCCAGTACTTC. This gives the protein CASSQFLAGGQWETQYF.

The genes are TRBV27 and TRBJ1-2; D possibly corresponds to TRBD1 (5 bases). Trimming took off 2 bases at V and 4 bases at J, with 17 bases between the two ends. The CDR3 runs 16 residues. In germline, CDR1 is MNHEY, CDR2 SMNVEV (reference sequence). The CDR3 loop reads CASSLTGTSALYGYTF. The CDR3 nucleotides read TGTGCCAGCAGTTTAACGGGGACTTCGGCCCTCTATGGCTACACCTTC.

The chain combines TRBV5-1 with TRBJ1-6, with 8 bases identical to TRBD1. The CDR3 length is 18 residues. V gave up 0 bases and J gave up 5 bases; unmatched junction bases: 10. Germline-derived CDR1 and CDR2 are SGHRS and YFSETQ. The CDR3 loop reads CASSLDGLGQGNNSPLHF. Here the CDR3 DNA reads TGCGCCAGCAGCTTGGACGGACTAGGACAGGGAAATAATTCACCCCTCCACTTT.